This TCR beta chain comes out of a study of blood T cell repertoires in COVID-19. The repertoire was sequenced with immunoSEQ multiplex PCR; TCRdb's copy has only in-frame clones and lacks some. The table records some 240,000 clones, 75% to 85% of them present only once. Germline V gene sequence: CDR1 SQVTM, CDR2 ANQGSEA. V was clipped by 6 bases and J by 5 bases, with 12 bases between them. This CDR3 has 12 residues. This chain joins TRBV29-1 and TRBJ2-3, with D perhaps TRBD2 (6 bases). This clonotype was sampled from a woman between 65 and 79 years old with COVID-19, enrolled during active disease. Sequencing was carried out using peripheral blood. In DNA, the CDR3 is TGCAGCGTGCATATCGGGGGAGATACGCAGTATTTT. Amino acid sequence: CSVHIGGDTQYF.